This TCR beta chain was identified in a study of blood T cell repertoires in COVID-19. Background on the study: Sites across the United States, Italy and Spain contributed samples from acute and convalescent COVID-19.

Method: immunoSEQ multiplex PCR; TCRdb's copy keeps in-frame clones and lacks some. The table has 110,000 or so clones, around 85% seen once. The trim removed 2 bases at V and 6 bases at J, leaving 15 bases unmatched. This CDR3 is 17 amino acids long. CDR1 and CDR2 (germline): SGHAT, FQNNGV. The receptor was isolated from a man aged 50-59 years with acute or convalescent COVID-19. The chain couples TRBV11-2 to TRBJ1-1; the match to TRBD1 covers 7 bases. The material sequenced was peripheral blood. The CDR3 here is CASSLRVGAGGRPEAFF. The CDR3 coding sequence is TGTGCCAGCAGCTTAAGGGTAGGGGCAGGGGGAAGGCCTGAAGCTTTCTTT.